Listed here are 13 T cell receptor beta chains from one sample, sequenced in a study of blood T cells in healthy people across ages. Together with a sample-barcoded 5' primer, a J-beta primer mix was included in a second PCR lasting about 6 to 11 cycles. TCRdb re-called the 5' RACE reads with MiXCR, one entry per CDR3 protein. The table lists roughly 1,800,000 distinct CDR3 sequences, around half of them singletons. The material sequenced was blood. These receptors all come from a woman aged 40 to 50 in good health.

Comment on this clonotype: The junction departs from germline at one end; a sequencing error may be responsible. V and J are TRBV7-9 and TRBJ2-5; 8 nucleotides agree with TRBD1. Per the germline V gene, CDR1 is SEHNR and CDR2 is FQNEAQ (reference sequence). CDR3 size: 12 residues. The chain's CDR3 is CASSGGQQGQYF. Written as DNA, the CDR3 is TGCGCCAGCTCAGGGGGCCAACAGGGGCAGTACTTC.

The rearrangement uses TRBV27 and TRBJ2-5, with D tentatively TRBD1 (6 bases). V lost 6 bases, J lost 0 bases, and 11 bases lay in between. The CDR3 has 14 amino acids. CDR1 is MNHEY, CDR2 SMNVEV, per germline (reference sequence). The CDR3: CASSRDRNQETQYF. In DNA, the CDR3 is TGTGCCAGCAGCCGCGACAGGAACCAAGAGACCCAGTACTTC.

This clonotype was observed a handful of times. The rearrangement joins TRBV28 to TRBJ2-5; 10 positions agree with TRBD1. The germline V gene has CDR1 MDHEN and CDR2 SYDVKM. This CDR3 has 15 amino acids. J gave up 2 bases and V 3 bases, and 3 bases lay outside the gene matches. The CDR3 DNA reads as TGTGCCAGCAGTTTGGACAGGGGGTGGCAAGAGACCCAGTACTTC. The encoded protein is CASSLDRGWQETQYF.

In the case of this clonotype: A read error may explain this, as a much larger clone is one base away. J is TRBJ2-3 and V is TRBV12-3 or TRBV12-4; D call uncertain. The CDR3 has 12 amino acids. The CDR3 is CTSSWGTDTQYF. As DNA, the CDR3 is TGTACCAGCAGTTGGGGCACAGATACGCAGTATTTT.

The chain links TRBV5-1 to TRBJ2-7; a possible D gene is TRBD1 (6 bases). Germline values: CDR1 SGHRS, CDR2 YFSETQ. V was shortened by 6 bases and J by 1 base, with 11 bases between the two germline ends. The CDR3 totals 13 residues. The CDR3 region has the DNA TGCGCCAGCACCCCAAGGGGGTCCTACGAGCAGTACTTC. It yields the protein CASTPRGSYEQYF.

This rearrangement joins TRBV20-1 to TRBJ2-3, with D perhaps TRBD2 (6 bases). Germline V gene sequence: CDR1 DFQATT, CDR2 SNEGSKA (reference sequence). The CDR3 is made up of 15 amino acids. Trimming took 6 bases from V and 0 from J, leaving 16 bases between them. The CDR3 DNA reads TGCAGTGCCCCCGGGACTGCTAGAAGCACAGATACGCAGTATTTT. This encodes CSAPGTARSTDTQYF.

This chain uses TRBV6-1 with TRBJ2-3; 15 bases are shared with TRBD2. The CDR3 length is 17 residues. J gave up 2 bases and V 6 bases, and 6 bases lay outside the gene matches. Germline CDR1 MNHNS, CDR2 SASEGT. This CDR3 is CASRSGTSGGHTDTQYF. As DNA, the CDR3 is TGTGCCAGCAGGTCCGGGACTAGCGGGGGGCACACAGATACGCAGTATTTT.

This clonotype was seen once. The rearrangement links TRBV6-5 to TRBJ2-5; 12 bases are shared with TRBD2. The CDR3 sequence is 16 residues long. The ends lost 0 bases at V and 11 bases at J; junction bases unmatched: 10. The germline V gene has CDR1 MNHEY and CDR2 SVGAGI. The CDR3 DNA sequence: TGTGCCAGCAGTTACTCTTTGACTAGCGGGGGCTCCAAGCAGTACTTC. Translation: CASSYSLTSGGSKQYF.

This clonotype was found a few times. The CDR3 bases are TGTGCCAGCAGCTTACAGCTAGCGGGGGGGAAAGGTGCCCAAGAGACCCAGTACTTC. Translation gives CASSLQLAGGKGAQETQYF. The chain uses TRBV7-2 and TRBJ2-5; 12 nucleotides match TRBD2. Germline trimming cut 2 bases from V and 1 base from J; bases unmatched to any gene: 11. The germline CDR1 and CDR2 sequences are SGHTA and FQGNSA. CDR3 length: 19 residues.

The table lists this clonotype with a few counts. This chain uses TRBV4-1 with TRBJ2-6; TRBD1 matches 8 bases. V lost 0 bases to trimming and J lost 2 bases; unmatched junction nucleotides: 3. From germline, CDR1 is MGHRA and CDR2 YSYEKL. The CDR3 length is 17 residues. CDR3 DNA: TGCGCCAGCAGCCAAGACGCGACAGGGGCTGGGGCCAACGTCCTGACTTTC. It translates to CASSQDATGAGANVLTF.

The CDR3 reads CASSLVLRGTRSSYNEQFF. Here the CDR3 DNA reads TGTGCCAGCAGCTTAGTGTTGCGGGGCACCAGGAGCTCCTACAATGAGCAGTTCTTC. This chain joins TRBV7-2 and TRBJ2-1, with D perhaps TRBD2 (6 bases). The ends were cut back, 1 base at V and 0 bases at J, with 19 bases in the middle. Looked up from germline, CDR1 is SGHTA and CDR2 is FQGNSA. The CDR3 has 19 amino acids.

This clonotype was detected many times. The chain uses TRBV10-1 and TRBJ2-7; 8 positions agree with TRBD1. J lost 0 bases, V lost 3 bases, and 4 bases had no gene match. Germline-derived CDR1 and CDR2 are WNHNN and SYGVQD (reference sequence). The CDR3 runs 15 residues. The CDR3 is CASSDSTGVSYEQYF. DNA for the CDR3: TGCGCCAGCAGTGATTCGACAGGGGTCTCCTACGAGCAGTACTTC.

The chain is built from TRBV5-1 and TRBJ2-4; D ambiguous. Gene TRBJ2-7 matches the end of the DNA better, so the J call may be wrong. The length of the CDR3 is 13 residues. Germline CDR1 reads SGHRS; CDR2 reads YFSETQ. For the CDR3, the DNA is TGCGCCAGCAGCTTGGAGGGTTCCGACGAGCAGTACTTC. Its translation: CASSLEGSDEQYF.